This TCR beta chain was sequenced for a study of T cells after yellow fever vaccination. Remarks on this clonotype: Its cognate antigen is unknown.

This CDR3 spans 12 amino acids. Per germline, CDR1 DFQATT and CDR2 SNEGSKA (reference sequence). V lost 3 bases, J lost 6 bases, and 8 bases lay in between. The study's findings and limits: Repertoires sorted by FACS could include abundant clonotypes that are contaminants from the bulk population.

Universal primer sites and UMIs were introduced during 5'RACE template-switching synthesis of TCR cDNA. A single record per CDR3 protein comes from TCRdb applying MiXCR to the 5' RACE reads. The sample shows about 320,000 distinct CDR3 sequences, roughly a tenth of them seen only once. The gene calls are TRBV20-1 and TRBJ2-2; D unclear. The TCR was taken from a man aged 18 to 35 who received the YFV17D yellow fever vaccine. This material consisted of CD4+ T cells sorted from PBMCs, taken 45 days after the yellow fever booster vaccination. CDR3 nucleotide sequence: TGCAGTGCTAGTTTGGTTTCCGGGGAGCTGTTTTTT. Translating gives CSASLVSGELFF.